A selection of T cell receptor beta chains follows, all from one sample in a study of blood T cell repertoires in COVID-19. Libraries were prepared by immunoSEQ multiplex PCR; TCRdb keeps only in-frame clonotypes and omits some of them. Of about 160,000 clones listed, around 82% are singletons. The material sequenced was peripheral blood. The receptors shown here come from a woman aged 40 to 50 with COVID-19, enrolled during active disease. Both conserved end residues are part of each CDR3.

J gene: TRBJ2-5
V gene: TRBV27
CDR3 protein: CASSFGRLLETQYF

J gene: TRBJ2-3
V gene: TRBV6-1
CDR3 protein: CASSDLVGADTQYF

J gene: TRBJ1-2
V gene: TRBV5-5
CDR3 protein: CASSSPGRPPWNGYTF

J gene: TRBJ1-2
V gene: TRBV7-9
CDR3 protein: CASSLAGDGYTF

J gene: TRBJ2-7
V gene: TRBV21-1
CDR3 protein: CASGPGLAGVFSYEQYF

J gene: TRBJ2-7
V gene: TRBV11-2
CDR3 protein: CASSPDRGSEQYF

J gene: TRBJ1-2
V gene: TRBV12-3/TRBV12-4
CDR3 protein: CASTIDRTGGYTF

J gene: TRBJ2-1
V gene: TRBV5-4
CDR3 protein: CASSRSGYSYNEQFF

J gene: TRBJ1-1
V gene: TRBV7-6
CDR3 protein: CASSLHNGPDTEAFF

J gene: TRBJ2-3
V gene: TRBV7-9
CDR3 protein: CASSLATSRPPADTQYF

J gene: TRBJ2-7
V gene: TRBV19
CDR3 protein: CASSSQGVDEQYF

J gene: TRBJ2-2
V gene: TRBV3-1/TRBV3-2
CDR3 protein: CASSQDLSFTGELFF

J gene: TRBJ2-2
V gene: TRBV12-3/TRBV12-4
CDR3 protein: CASSSSTGELFF

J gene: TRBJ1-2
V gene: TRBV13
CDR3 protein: CASSLQGRDYGYTF

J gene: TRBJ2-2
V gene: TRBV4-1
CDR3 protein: CASSQVSSGRFTGELFF

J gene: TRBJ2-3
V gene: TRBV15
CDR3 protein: CATSRYTDTQYF

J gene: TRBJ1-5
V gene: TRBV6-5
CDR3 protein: CASRNSGTNNQPQHF

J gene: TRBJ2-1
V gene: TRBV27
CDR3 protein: CASSLGGGRETEQFF

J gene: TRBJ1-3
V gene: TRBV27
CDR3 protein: CASSPKSYSGNTIYF

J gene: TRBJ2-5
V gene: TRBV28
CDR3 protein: CASSRGETQYF

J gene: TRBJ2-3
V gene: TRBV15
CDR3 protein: CATSRAGGNTDTQYF

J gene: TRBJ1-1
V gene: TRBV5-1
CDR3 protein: CASSLAQGFEAFF

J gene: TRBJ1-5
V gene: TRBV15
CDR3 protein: CATSAGRNNQPQHF

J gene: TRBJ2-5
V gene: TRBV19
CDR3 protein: CASSITGKETQYF

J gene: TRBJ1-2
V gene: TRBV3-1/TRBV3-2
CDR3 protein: CASSQDIGGAVGYTF

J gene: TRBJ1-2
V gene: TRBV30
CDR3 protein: CAWIRGTAYGYTF

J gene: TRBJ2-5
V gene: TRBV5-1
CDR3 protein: CASSPVPGTGDQETQYF

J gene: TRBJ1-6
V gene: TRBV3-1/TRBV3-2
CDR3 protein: CASRWTSPNSPLHF

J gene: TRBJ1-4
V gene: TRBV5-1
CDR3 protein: CASSPVLGTGAWSEKLFF

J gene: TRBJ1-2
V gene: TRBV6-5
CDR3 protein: CASRGERSNYGYTF

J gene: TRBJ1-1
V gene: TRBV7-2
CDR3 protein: CASSSLHRGTEAFF

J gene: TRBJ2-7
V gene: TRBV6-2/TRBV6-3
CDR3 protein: CASSFFPGLANRSYEQYF

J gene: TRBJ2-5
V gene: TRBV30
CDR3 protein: CAWSPWSGGHQETQYF

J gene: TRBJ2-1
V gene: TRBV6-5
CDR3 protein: CASILAGPYNEQFF

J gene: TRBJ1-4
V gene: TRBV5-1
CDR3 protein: CASSLDSSTNEKLFF

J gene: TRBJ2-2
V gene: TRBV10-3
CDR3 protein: CAIADREAGELFF

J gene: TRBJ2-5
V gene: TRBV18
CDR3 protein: CASSPRQYQETQYF

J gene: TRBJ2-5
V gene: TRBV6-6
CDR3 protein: CASSRPGLDQETQYF

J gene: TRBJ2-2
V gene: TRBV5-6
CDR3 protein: CASSLLVSASGNFWELFF

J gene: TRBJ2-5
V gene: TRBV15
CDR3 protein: CATSMAGGLLETQYF

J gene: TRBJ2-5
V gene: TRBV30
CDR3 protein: CAWSRGSPETQYF

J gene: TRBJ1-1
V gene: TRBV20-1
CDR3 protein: CSAAPDSRAFF

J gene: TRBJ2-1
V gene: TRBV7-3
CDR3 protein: CASTSQGFNEQFF

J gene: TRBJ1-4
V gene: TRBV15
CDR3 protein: CATSRDAGRDNEKLFF

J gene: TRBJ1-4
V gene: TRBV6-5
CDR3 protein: CASSPGAGGVEKLFF

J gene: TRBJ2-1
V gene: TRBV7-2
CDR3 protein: CASSYMRGGSEQFF

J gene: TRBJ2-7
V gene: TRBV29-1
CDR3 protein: CSVEGGRGLNEQYF

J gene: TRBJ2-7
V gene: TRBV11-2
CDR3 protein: CASSPDLAAGLREQYF

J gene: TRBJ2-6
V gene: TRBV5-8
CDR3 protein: CASSWWGLSSGANVLTF

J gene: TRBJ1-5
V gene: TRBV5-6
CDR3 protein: CASSLGQTNQPQHF

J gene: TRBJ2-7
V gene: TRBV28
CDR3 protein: CASSSFRDRPYEQYF

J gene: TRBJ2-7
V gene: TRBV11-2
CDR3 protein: CASSRDRGAYEQYF

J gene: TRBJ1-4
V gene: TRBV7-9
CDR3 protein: CASSPGTEFNEKLFF

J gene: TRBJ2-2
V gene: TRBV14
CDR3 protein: CASSQTRGLRTGELFF

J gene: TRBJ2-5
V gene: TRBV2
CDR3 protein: CASSGGGGQETQYF